Below are 30 T cell receptor beta chains sequenced from a single sample in a study of shared clonotypes between healthy human individuals. Libraries were prepared by immunoSEQ multiplex PCR; TCRdb keeps only in-frame clonotypes and omits some of them. The sample shows 950,000 to 1,300,000 clones, about three quarters of them seen only once. Sequencing was done on a sample of memory CD4+ T cells sorted from blood. Subset reported: CD45RA-negative fraction. The receptor set was obtained from a man between 18 and 35 years old in good health.

V and J are TRBV4-1 and TRBJ1-5, with D unclear. The CDR3 loop spans 17 amino acids. Germline V gene sequence: CDR1 MGHRA, CDR2 YSYEKL. Trimming shortened V by 0 bases and J by 11 bases, and 23 bases separated the two germline ends. CDR3 coding DNA: TGCGCCAGCAGCCAAGATATTTACGGGAATTCTGCGTCGGCCCAGCATTTT. Protein: CASSQDIYGNSASAQHF.

This rearrangement joins TRBV12-1 to TRBJ1-3; no check of the table's D call, TRBD1, against the DNA was made. TRBV12-1 counts as a pseudogene. The CDR3 runs 17 residues. CDR3 sequence (DNA): TGTGCCAGCAGCCTCCACAGGTGTGAAGTTTCTGGAAACACCATATATTTT. Residues: CASSLHRCEVSGNTIYF.

This chain connects TRBV30 to TRBJ2-2, with 8 bases identical to TRBD1. V lost 5 bases to trimming and J lost 0 bases; unmatched junction nucleotides: 5. This CDR3 region has 15 residues. The germline V gene has CDR1 GTSNPN and CDR2 SVGIG (reference sequence). The CDR3 reads CAWGYRGTNTGELFF. CDR3 DNA sequence: TGTGCCTGGGGATACAGGGGGACGAACACCGGGGAGCTGTTTTTT.

The J gene is TRBJ2-1, the V gene TRBV7-2; TRBD1 aligns across 7 bases. The CDR3 has 16 residues. With V trimmed by 2 bases and J by 10 bases, 14 bases remained unmatched. CDR1 is SGHTA, CDR2 FQGNSA, per germline. In DNA form, the CDR3 reads TGTGCCAGCAGCTTATGGGGACAGTCTCTACCATGGGAGCAGTTCTTC. It encodes CASSLWGQSLPWEQFF.

The chain recombines TRBV5-6 with TRBJ2-3, with TRBD1 matching 7 bases. The V gene's germline CDR1 is SGHDT and CDR2 YYEEEE. The J segment lost 3 bases and the V segment lost 6 bases, leaving 10 bases of the junction unmatched. The CDR3 spans 15 residues. The CDR3 here is CASTPDRVKTDTQYF. DNA of the CDR3: TGTGCCAGCACCCCAGACAGGGTGAAAACAGATACGCAGTATTTT. The full variable domain, in which reference TRBV5-6 and TRBJ2-3 provide the parts outside the CDR3, is DAGVTQSPTHLIKTRGQQVTLRCSPKSGHDTVSWYQQALGQGPQFIFQYYEEEERQRGNFPDRFSGHQFPNYSSELNVNALLLGDSALYLCASTPDRVKTDTQYFGPGTRLTVL.

In its sample, this clone was seen a few times. V gene TRBV2 combines with J gene TRBJ1-1, with 8 bases that match TRBD1. The germline CDR1 and CDR2 sequences are SNHLY and FYNNEI. The CDR3 extends over 13 amino acids. After removal of 6 bases from V and 4 bases from J, the junction contained 4 bases not matched to a gene. CDR3 DNA sequence: TGTGCCAGCAGGCGGACAGGGCCCACTGAAGCTTTCTTT. This encodes CASRRTGPTEAFF. The entire variable domain, with the rest obtained from reference TRBV2 and TRBJ1-1, is as follows: EPEVTQTPSHQVTQMGQEVILRCVPISNHLYFYWYRQILGQKVEFLVSFYNNEISEKSEIFDDQFSVERPDGSNFTLKIRSTKLEDSAMYFCASRRTGPTEAFFGQGTRLTVV.

Of note for this clone: This could be a read error, since a much larger clone is one nucleotide away. The J gene is TRBJ2-7, the V gene TRBV14, with D perhaps matching TRBD1 (6 bases). This CDR3 comprises 13 residues. Germline CDR1 SGHDN, CDR2 FVKESK. Trimming stripped 4 bases from V and 0 bases from J, with 7 bases between. The CDR3 nucleotides are TGTGCCAGCAGCCTGGACAGCTCCTACGAGCAGTACTTC. Its protein is CASSLDSSYEQYF.

This clone was counted a single time. The chain carries TRBV5-1 and TRBJ2-2; D gene ambiguous. Germline CDR1 reads SGHRS; CDR2 reads YFSETQ. Trimming left V 3 bases short and J 7 bases short, with 4 bases between. This CDR3 comprises 11 residues. CDR3 in amino acids: CASSSFGELFF. The CDR3, as DNA: TGCGCCAGCAGCTCCTTCGGGGAGCTGTTTTTT.

This chain uses TRBV7-9 with TRBJ1-4, with D possibly being TRBD1 (5 bases). The CDR3 is 15 residues long. The germline V gene encodes CDR1 SEHNR and CDR2 FQNEAQ (reference sequence). V was clipped by 2 bases and J by 5 bases, with 12 bases between them. CDR3: CASSLHAGLNEKLFF. The CDR3 DNA follows: TGTGCCAGCAGCTTACATGCGGGACTGAATGAAAAACTGTTTTTT.

The chain employs TRBV18 and TRBJ2-4, with D possibly being TRBD2 (5 bases). V lost 4 bases to trimming and J lost 6 bases, with 19 bases between them. CDR1 KGHSH and CDR2 LQKENI come from the germline V gene. There are 16 residues in the CDR3. The CDR3 nucleotides are TGTGCCAGCTCACACACCGGAGGTTCTGCTTTAAACATTCAGTACTTC. Its protein product is CASSHTGGSALNIQYF.

The V call is TRBV7-2, the J call TRBJ2-3, with 15 bases that match TRBD2. CDR1 SGHTA and CDR2 FQGNSA come from the germline V gene. This CDR3 is built from 16 residues. V dropped 5 bases and J dropped 3; count of bases not matched to a gene: 3. The DNA for the CDR3 is TGTGCCAGCAGCCTGGGGACTAGCGGGAGGACAGATACGCAGTATTTT. It yields the protein CASSLGTSGRTDTQYF. The full variable domain, its missing parts supplied by reference TRBV7-2 and TRBJ2-3, is GAGVSQSPSNKVTEKGKDVELRCDPISGHTALYWYRQSLGQGLEFLIYFQGNSAPDKSGLPSDRFSAERTGGSVSTLTIQRTQQEDSAVYLCASSLGTSGRTDTQYFGPGTRLTVL.

The gene calls are TRBV5-1 and TRBJ2-5, with unresolved D. The assigned J gene may be wrong: the sequence end matches TRBJ2-7 better. The CDR3 has 14 amino acids. CDR1 SGHRS and CDR2 YFSETQ come from the germline V gene. CDR3 sequence: CASSLGNIGDEQYF. The CDR3 coding sequence is TGCGCCAGCAGCTTGGGTAACATTGGTGACGAGCAGTACTTC.

The V call is TRBV19, the J call TRBJ1-2, with D perhaps matching TRBD1 (5 bases). Germline-derived CDR1 and CDR2 are LNHDA and SQIVND (reference sequence). V was cut by 5 bases and J by 2 bases, with 18 bases left in between. The CDR3 loop spans 16 amino acids. The CDR3 DNA reads TGTGCCAGTAGTGTAGGAGCTCCGGGGCCGAACTATGGCTACACCTTC. Residues: CASSVGAPGPNYGYTF.

The rearrangement links TRBV28 to TRBJ1-1; D unresolved. Trimming took 7 bases from V and 1 from J, leaving 10 bases between them. The V gene's germline CDR1 is MDHEN and CDR2 SYDVKM. CDR3 size: 13 residues. The CDR3 spells CASNLPKNTEAFF. Written as DNA, the CDR3 is TGTGCCAGCAACTTACCCAAGAACACTGAAGCTTTCTTT.

The sample holds one count of this clone. The chain combines TRBV4-1 with TRBJ2-7; maybe TRBD1 (6 bases). The V gene lost 0 bases and the J gene lost 2 bases, with 11 bases spanning the gap. The germline V gene encodes CDR1 MGHRA and CDR2 YSYEKL. CDR3 length equals 15 residues. CDR3 sequence (DNA): TGCGCCAGCAGCCAAGATGCACAGGGCCCCTACGAGCAGTACTTC. It yields the protein CASSQDAQGPYEQYF.

The J gene is TRBJ2-5, the V gene TRBV27, with 8 bases that match TRBD1. This CDR3 region has 16 residues. Germline-derived CDR1 and CDR2 are MNHEY and SMNVEV (reference sequence). V was clipped by 6 bases and J by 0 bases; unmatched bases: 9. DNA for the CDR3: TGTGCCAGCAGCCGACAGGGGACAACTTACCAAGAGACCCAGTACTTC. Protein: CASSRQGTTYQETQYF.

The V gene is TRBV5-1, the J gene TRBJ2-1; 11 bases are shared with TRBD1. Losses at the gene ends were 3 bases for V and 6 bases for J; bases not matched to a gene: 8. Germline V CDR1 and CDR2: SGHRS, YFSETQ. The CDR3 runs to 16 residues. As DNA, the CDR3 is TGCGCCAGCAGCTCCAGGACAGGGGGCTTTGGCAATGAGCAGTTCTTC. It codes for CASSSRTGGFGNEQFF.

This clone was recorded at least ten times. The chain links TRBV4-1 to TRBJ1-2, with D perhaps TRBD1 (5 bases). CDR3 length equals 14 residues. The V gene's germline CDR1 is MGHRA and CDR2 YSYEKL. The V end was cut by 1 base, the J end by 2 bases, with 8 bases between. For the CDR3, the DNA is TGCGCCAGCAGCCAAGTAGCAGGGAACTATGGCTACACCTTC. The encoded protein is CASSQVAGNYGYTF.

In its sample, this clone was seen once. This chain connects TRBV18 to TRBJ1-4; D uncertain. CDR1 and CDR2 from the germline V gene are KGHSH and LQKENI. V lost 4 bases and J lost 8, with 14 bases in between. This CDR3 has 14 residues. The CDR3 nucleotides are TGTGCCAGCTCACAGACGCGGGCCGGGGAAAAACTGTTTTTT. Amino acid sequence: CASSQTRAGEKLFF.

The CDR3 sequence is CASSLRQGGSGEQYF. The CDR3 DNA sequence: TGTGCCAGCTCACTGCGACAGGGGGGTTCTGGGGAGCAGTACTTC. The chain is built from TRBV18 and TRBJ2-7, with 9 nucleotides matching TRBD1. The germline V gene has CDR1 KGHSH and CDR2 LQKENI. V trimming: 4 bases; J trimming: 7 bases; junction bases outside the gene matches: 11. The CDR3 contains 15 residues.

V and J are TRBV27 and TRBJ2-7, with D perhaps assigned TRBD1 or TRBD2 (5 bases each). The germline V gene encodes CDR1 MNHEY and CDR2 SMNVEV (reference sequence). The CDR3 has 13 amino acids. V lost 5 bases and J 1 base, leaving 9 bases between the germline ends. The DNA of the CDR3 is TGTGCCAGCAGTCGGGACGGTTCCTACGAGCAGTACTTC. Its protein is CASSRDGSYEQYF.

This clone was counted a few times. The rearrangement uses TRBV7-9 and TRBJ1-1; D is undetermined. Looked up from germline, CDR1 is SEHNR and CDR2 is FQNEAQ (reference sequence). With 6 bases removed from V and 7 bases from J, the gap between germline ends came to 12 bases. This CDR3 region has 12 residues. This CDR3 is CASSLTENEAFF. CDR3 nucleotide sequence: TGTGCCAGCAGTTTAACGGAGAATGAAGCTTTCTTT.

The V call is TRBV5-8, the J call TRBJ2-4; weak D call: TRBD2 (6 bases). Looked up from germline, CDR1 is SGHTS and CDR2 is YDEGEE. This CDR3 is built from 13 residues. V was shortened by 7 bases and J by 2 bases, with 10 bases between the two germline ends. Here the CDR3 DNA reads TGTGCCAGCCCACGGGAGCCCAAAAACATTCAGTACTTC. Its protein product is CASPREPKNIQYF.

The V gene is TRBV28, the J gene TRBJ2-4; D unresolved. This CDR3 comprises 13 residues. Germline CDR1 and CDR2: MDHEN and SYDVKM. Deletions cut 3 bases from V and 5 bases from J, with 8 bases between. For the CDR3, the DNA is TGTGCCAGCAGTTTCCAGGCCCAAAACATTCAGTACTTC. Protein product: CASSFQAQNIQYF.

In the case of this clone: Other DNA sequences from this sample encode an identical CDR3 as well. This rearrangement joins TRBV4-2 to TRBJ2-1; 11 positions agree with TRBD2. CDR1 is LGHNA and CDR2 is YNFKEQ in the germline V gene. The CDR3 consists of 16 residues. The V and J ends lost 0 bases and 3 bases, in that order; junction bases with no gene match: 1. CDR3: CASSQELAGGYNEQFF. CDR3 bases: TGTGCCAGCAGCCAAGAGCTAGCGGGGGGCTACAATGAGCAGTTCTTC.

This chain uses TRBV25-1 with TRBJ2-1; no reliable D call. Looked up from germline, CDR1 is MGHDK and CDR2 is SYGVNS. The CDR3 totals 14 residues. The V gene lost 5 bases and the J gene lost 4 bases, with 12 bases spanning the gap. The CDR3 loop is CASSKAAKYNEQFF. CDR3 nucleotides: TGTGCCAGCAGTAAGGCAGCCAAATACAATGAGCAGTTCTTC.

The CDR3 loop is CASSSPGRNTIYF. CDR3 DNA sequence: TGTGCCAGCAGTTCCCCTGGACGGAACACCATATATTTT. The rearrangement links TRBV6-5 to TRBJ1-3, with D unclear. Germline V gene data show CDR1 as MNHEY and CDR2 as SVGAGI. The CDR3 is made up of 13 amino acids. V lost 4 bases and J lost 7, with 11 bases in between.

The V and J genes are TRBV11-2 and TRBJ2-1; 9 bases map to TRBD2. CDR1 is SGHAT and CDR2 is FQNNGV in the germline V gene. This CDR3 spans 15 amino acids. V shed 4 bases, J shed 10 bases, and the junction held 11 bases outside the gene matches. The CDR3 loop is CASSSPRTSVGEQFF. The CDR3 region has the DNA TGTGCCAGCAGCTCCCCCCGGACTAGCGTAGGAGAGCAGTTCTTC.

This clone was observed once. The chain recombines TRBV19 with TRBJ1-2; D is uncertain. Trimming left V 5 bases short and J 4 bases short, with 14 bases between. CDR1 is LNHDA, CDR2 SQIVND, per germline (reference sequence). CDR3 length: 14 amino acids. The CDR3 DNA is TGTGCCAGTAGTGCTACGGGGTCAGCCTATGGCTACACCTTC. This translates into CASSATGSAYGYTF.

This chain links TRBV25-1 with TRBJ1-4; D not certain. Germline V gene data show CDR1 as MGHDK and CDR2 as SYGVNS. This CDR3 has 16 amino acids. V dropped 3 bases and J dropped 5 bases, with 16 bases sitting between them. The CDR3 sequence: CASSDPPPTLNEKLFF. CDR3 sequence (DNA): TGTGCCAGCAGTGACCCGCCCCCGACACTGAATGAAAAACTGTTTTTT.